This T cell receptor (beta chain) was profiled in a study of blood T cell repertoires in COVID-19 (dated by TCRdb to the early 2020s). Broadly, across the study: Collaborator samples came from the United States, Italy and Spain and covered acute and convalescent phases of COVID-19. The samples were drawn from the first 160 participants of the ongoing ImmuneRACE study and from 1,254 subjects provided by 6 global collaborators. The prospective study material was composed of cDNA or gDNA derived from T cells, B-cell-depleted T cells, or PBMCs. Where available, HLA class I and class II types were obtained from metadata supplied by the sample provider rather than from assay-based typing. The repertoires were released in a freely available public database meant as a resource for research on the immune response to SARS-CoV-2. Subjects who had been exposed to COVID-19, were actively infected with it, or had recovered from it provided the deeply sampled blood TCRbeta repertoires that made up the dataset. Nearly every sample came with metadata listing a de-identified subject ID, COVID-19 status, age in years and sex. Broad study findings and their caveats: Clinical and demographic metadata were provided uncurated, with the amount varying by source and participant.

TCRbeta CDR3 regions were amplified from genomic DNA using the immunoSEQ Assay, a bias-controlled multiplex PCR. The source study handled its data this way. Nucleated cell counts per sample were estimated from amplification of reference gene primers within the assay. Sequence reads were collapsed and filtered to measure the absolute abundance of every unique TCRbeta CDR3 rearrangement. For each sample, productive Simpson clonality was calculated as the square root of Simpson's diversity index across productive rearrangements. The source is immuneACCESS, and TCRdb retained only in-frame sequences with V and J called. Part of the clones is not carried over; for the studies checked, unresolved V genes explain less than half of this, and the remainder is unexplained. V and J calls plus clone size are reproduced from that table; the DNA served to infer D and trimming. The sample table contains approximately 110,000 clones; only one count was recorded for approximately 81% of them. In total, the top ten clones hold 2.1% of the sample.

Points on this clone: Its cognate antigen has yet to be identified. No base qualities exist here, and no much larger clone lies one base off it.

From the germline V gene (reference sequence), CDR1 is LNHNV and CDR2 is YYDKDF. Trimming takes 8 bases off V and 1 base off J; junction bases not matched to a gene: 9. The CDR3 goes from the cysteine to the phenylalanine over 15 residues. Just CDR3 DNA is preserved here, 45 bases in frame from base 1. Each collaborating institution followed its own protocols to collect whole blood in K2EDTA tubes. Collaborator samples were shipped for TCRbeta analysis as frozen whole blood, isolated PBMCs, or DNA extracted from either sample type. The sequenced sample consisted of peripheral blood. The rearrangement combines TRBV15 with TRBJ1-1, with 8 middle bases fitting TRBD1. The sequence derives from a human donor in a cohort sampled during active COVID-19. The CDR3 is CATRGGQVENTEAFF. Here is the DNA: TGTGCCACCCGCGGGGGACAGGTCGAGAACACTGAAGCTTTCTTT.